Listed below are T cell receptor beta chains from one sample, sequenced in a study of CD8+ T cells in alopecia areata. Only in-frame clones appear in the TCRdb table, and some are missing; sequencing was by immunoSEQ multiplex PCR. The table lists 95,000 to 110,000 clones, 84% of them singletons, with over 20% in the top ten. Here the sequenced sample was CD8+ T cells sorted from blood, taken at week 24, from a patient treated with tofacitinib. The source of these receptors is a human donor with alopecia areata. Both conserved end residues are part of each CDR3. Fields, in order: clone size, D gene, J gene, V gene, CDR3 DNA, CDR3 protein. A D gene is named only where the DNA matches it firmly. A row's size may be missing; if present it is once, few, many or a size class.

abundance: NA; d_gene: NA; j_gene: TRBJ2-2; v_gene: TRBV6-5; CDR3nt: TGTGCCAGCTCCCAGAACATCGGGGAGCTGTTTTTT; CDR3aa: CASSQNIGELFF
abundance: NA; d_gene: NA; j_gene: TRBJ2-1; v_gene: TRBV27; CDR3nt: TGTGCCAGCAGCCCGCGGGGCGAGTACTCCTACAATGAGCAGTTCTTC; CDR3aa: CASSPRGEYSYNEQFF
abundance: NA; d_gene: NA; j_gene: TRBJ2-7; v_gene: TRBV4-3; CDR3nt: TGCGCCAGCAGCCAAGTTAATGAGGGAGGCTACGAGCAGTACTTC; CDR3aa: CASSQVNEGGYEQYF
abundance: NA; d_gene: TRBD1; j_gene: TRBJ1-2; v_gene: TRBV27; CDR3nt: TGTGCCAGCAGTTTGGACAGGGCAAACTATGGCTACACCTTC; CDR3aa: CASSLDRANYGYTF
abundance: NA; d_gene: NA; j_gene: TRBJ1-1; v_gene: TRBV19; CDR3nt: TGTGCCAGTAGTCCCAGGGTGAACACTGAAGCTTTCTTT; CDR3aa: CASSPRVNTEAFF
abundance: NA; d_gene: TRBD1; j_gene: TRBJ2-7; v_gene: TRBV7-9; CDR3nt: TGTGCCAGCAGCGACCCTGGGACAGGGAGGTACGAGCAGTACTTC; CDR3aa: CASSDPGTGRYEQYF
abundance: NA; d_gene: NA; j_gene: TRBJ2-2; v_gene: TRBV6-5; CDR3nt: TGTGCCAGCAGTTATACGACAGGCGGCACCGGGGAGCTGTTTTTT; CDR3aa: CASSYTTGGTGELFF
abundance: few; d_gene: NA; j_gene: TRBJ2-7; v_gene: TRBV9; CDR3nt: TGTGCCAGCAGCGTAGGTGGGGGGACGTACGAGCAGTACTTC; CDR3aa: CASSVGGGTYEQYF
abundance: few; d_gene: NA; j_gene: TRBJ2-5; v_gene: TRBV4-2; CDR3nt: TGTGCCAGCAGCGAGACAGCTACTAGGTACCAAGAGACCCAGTACTTC; CDR3aa: CASSETATRYQETQYF
abundance: NA; d_gene: NA; j_gene: TRBJ2-2; v_gene: TRBV4-1; CDR3nt: TGCGCCAGCAGCCAAGACACCGGGGAGCTGTTTTTT; CDR3aa: CASSQDTGELFF
abundance: NA; d_gene: NA; j_gene: TRBJ1-5; v_gene: TRBV5-6; CDR3nt: TGTGCCAGCAGCTTCGGACTGGGTCAGCCCCAGCATTTT; CDR3aa: CASSFGLGQPQHF
abundance: NA; d_gene: NA; j_gene: TRBJ1-3; v_gene: TRBV4-2; CDR3nt: TGTGCCAGCAGCCAAGCTCCTACTTCCTCTGGAAACACCATATATTTT; CDR3aa: CASSQAPTSSGNTIYF
abundance: NA; d_gene: NA; j_gene: TRBJ2-7; v_gene: TRBV27; CDR3nt: TGTGCCAGCTCGGACCTCTACGAGCAGTACTTC; CDR3aa: CASSDLYEQYF
abundance: NA; d_gene: NA; j_gene: TRBJ2-7; v_gene: TRBV7-8; CDR3nt: TGTGCCAGCACCCCTGGCGAAGGGGCTCCCTACGAGCAGTACTTC; CDR3aa: CASTPGEGAPYEQYF
abundance: NA; d_gene: TRBD1; j_gene: TRBJ1-1; v_gene: TRBV13; CDR3nt: TGTGCCAGCAGCCCGTCTGGACAGGGGGTAACTGAAGCTTTCTTT; CDR3aa: CASSPSGQGVTEAFF
abundance: NA; d_gene: TRBD2; j_gene: TRBJ2-7; v_gene: TRBV7-2; CDR3nt: TGTGCCAGCAGCTTGCCTAGCGGGGGCCCGAGCTCCTACGAGCAGTACTTC; CDR3aa: CASSLPSGGPSSYEQYF
abundance: NA; d_gene: TRBD2; j_gene: TRBJ2-7; v_gene: TRBV28; CDR3nt: TGTGCCAGCACCGGGGCGGGGGGTTGGAGCTCCTACGAGCAGTACTTC; CDR3aa: CASTGAGGWSSYEQYF
abundance: NA; d_gene: NA; j_gene: TRBJ2-6; v_gene: TRBV7-9; CDR3nt: TGTGCCAGCAGCTCCCCCGGGGGGGCCAACGTCCTGACTTTC; CDR3aa: CASSSPGGANVLTF